This T cell receptor (beta chain) was found in a study of blood T cell repertoires in COVID-19. About the study: Samples of COVID-19 (acute and convalescent) were obtained from the United States, Italy and Spain.

The CDR3 covers 18 residues. The ends lost 2 bases at V and 0 bases at J; junction bases unmatched: 9. Germline V gene sequence: CDR1 LGHDT, CDR2 YNNKEL (reference sequence). The data were produced by immunoSEQ multiplex PCR, yet TCRdb's version contains in-frame clones alone and is incomplete. The repertoire consists of just over 250,000 clones, with about 90% occurring once and the leading ten covering about 10%. J is TRBJ2-4 and V is TRBV3-1 (or the pseudogene TRBV3-2); 8 bases are shared with TRBD2. This receptor was obtained from a woman aged 70-85 years with COVID-19, enrolled during active disease. Sequenced sample: peripheral blood. The CDR3 bases are TGTGCCAGCAGCCAATTCGCGGGGGGAGTGATAGCCAAAAACATTCAGTACTTC. It encodes CASSQFAGGVIAKNIQYF.